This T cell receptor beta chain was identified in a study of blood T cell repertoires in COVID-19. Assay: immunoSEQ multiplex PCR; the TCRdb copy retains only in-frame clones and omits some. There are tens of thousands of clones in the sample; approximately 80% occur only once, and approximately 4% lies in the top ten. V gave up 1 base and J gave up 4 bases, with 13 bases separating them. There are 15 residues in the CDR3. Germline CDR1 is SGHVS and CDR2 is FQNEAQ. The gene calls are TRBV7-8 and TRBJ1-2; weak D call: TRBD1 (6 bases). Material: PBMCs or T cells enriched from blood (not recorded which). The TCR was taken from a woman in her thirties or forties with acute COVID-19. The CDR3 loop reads CASSLDRQGTYGYTF. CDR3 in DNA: TGTGCCAGCAGCTTAGACCGGCAGGGGACCTATGGCTACACCTTC. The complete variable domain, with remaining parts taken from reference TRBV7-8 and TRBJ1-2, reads GAGVSQSPRYKVAKRGQDVALRCDPISGHVSLFWYQQALGQGPEFLTYFQNEAQLDKSGLPSDRFFAERPEGSVSTLKIQRTQQEDSAVYLCASSLDRQGTYGYTFGSGTRLTVV.